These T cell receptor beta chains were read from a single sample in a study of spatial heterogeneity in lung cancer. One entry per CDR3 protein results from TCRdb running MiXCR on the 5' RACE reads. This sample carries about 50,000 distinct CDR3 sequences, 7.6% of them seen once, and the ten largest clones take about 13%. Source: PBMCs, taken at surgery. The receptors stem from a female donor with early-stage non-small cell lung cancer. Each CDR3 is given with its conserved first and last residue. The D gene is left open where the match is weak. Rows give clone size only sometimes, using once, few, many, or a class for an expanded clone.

CASSLLARDAYTF | TGTGCCAGCAGTTTATTGGCCAGGGATGCCTACACCTTC | 13 | TRBJ1-2 | - | TRBV12-3/TRBV12-4 | many
CASSFQGTAQETQYF | TGTGCCAGTAGTTTCCAAGGGACGGCCCAAGAGACCCAGTACTTC | 15 | TRBJ2-5 | - | TRBV19 | many
CASTSDLTYEQYF | TGTGCCAGCACCTCCGATCTCACCTACGAGCAGTACTTC | 13 | TRBJ2-7 | - | TRBV6-2/TRBV6-3 | few
CASSPRDRTYNEQFF | TGTGCCAGCTCTCCCCGGGACAGAACTTACAATGAGCAGTTCTTC | 15 | TRBJ2-1 | TRBD1 | TRBV18 | many
CASSQDGGGDLDTQYF | TGTGCCAGCAGCCAAGATGGCGGGGGGGACCTTGATACGCAGTATTTT | 16 | TRBJ2-3 | TRBD2 | TRBV4-2 | -
CASSLVPTSGQETQYF | TGTGCCAGCAGCTTAGTCCCGACTAGCGGGCAAGAGACCCAGTACTTC | 16 | TRBJ2-5 | TRBD2 | TRBV11-2 | -
CASSIVAGGTDTQYF | TGTGCCAGTAGTATCGTTGCAGGGGGCACAGATACGCAGTATTTT | 15 | TRBJ2-3 | - | TRBV19 | -
CASSPQARARDTQYF | TGTGCCAGCAGCCCACAGGCCAGGGCGCGAGATACGCAGTATTTT | 15 | TRBJ2-3 | - | TRBV27 | many
CASSLSQTGRFLGEQYF | TGTGCCAGCAGTTTATCTCAAACAGGGAGGTTCCTCGGCGAGCAGTACTTC | 17 | TRBJ2-7 | - | TRBV27 | -
CASSRLNGTDPYEQYF | TGTGCCAGCAGCCGACTCAACGGGACGGATCCCTACGAGCAGTACTTC | 16 | TRBJ2-7 | - | TRBV13 | -
CAIGTGGLTEAFF | TGTGCCATAGGGACAGGGGGGTTGACTGAAGCTTTCTTT | 13 | TRBJ1-1 | TRBD1 | TRBV6-1 | few
CASSDILRGENTEAFF | TGTGCCAGCAGTGATATTCTGAGGGGGGAGAACACTGAAGCTTTCTTT | 16 | TRBJ1-1 | - | TRBV28 | few
CASSFRAGIYGYTF | TGTGCCAGCAGTTTTAGGGCAGGAATCTATGGCTACACCTTC | 14 | TRBJ1-2 | - | TRBV27 | -
CASRAGLNSPLHF | TGTGCCAGCAGGGCGGGCCTCAATTCACCCCTCCACTTT | 13 | TRBJ1-6 | - | TRBV6-2/TRBV6-3 | -
CAERGLGSGYGYTF | TGTGCCGAGAGAGGCCTCGGTTCAGGCTATGGCTACACCTTC | 14 | TRBJ1-2 | - | TRBV6-1 | many
CSAGQGGVGEQYF | TGCAGTGCGGGACAGGGTGGGGTTGGGGAGCAGTACTTC | 13 | TRBJ2-7 | TRBD1 | TRBV20-1 | few
CASSQDSGGAYTQYF | TGCGCCAGCAGCCAAGATAGCGGGGGGGCATATACGCAGTATTTT | 15 | TRBJ2-3 | TRBD2 | TRBV4-3 | many
CASSFSGYQPQHF | TGTGCCAGCAGCTTTTCCGGCTATCAGCCCCAGCATTTT | 13 | TRBJ1-5 | - | TRBV11-1 | -
CSARRDRVLNTEAFF | TGCAGTGCTAGAAGGGACAGGGTTTTAAACACTGAAGCTTTCTTT | 15 | TRBJ1-1 | TRBD1 | TRBV20-1 | few
CASSLEVSSGYGYTF | TGTGCCAGCAGCTTGGAGGTGTCTTCAGGCTATGGCTACACCTTC | 15 | TRBJ1-2 | - | TRBV11-1 | few
CASSILAKNIQYF | TGTGCCAGTAGTATTCTAGCCAAAAACATTCAGTACTTC | 13 | TRBJ2-4 | - | TRBV19 | few
CATSERPPTASGNTIYF | TGTGCCACCAGTGAGCGTCCCCCGACAGCCTCTGGAAACACCATATATTTT | 17 | TRBJ1-3 | - | TRBV24-1 | -
CASTPGAETQYF | TGTGCCAGCACCCCTGGAGCGGAGACCCAGTACTTC | 12 | TRBJ2-5 | - | TRBV6-2/TRBV6-3 | -
CASSPRGRTEAFF | TGTGCCAGCTCACCGAGGGGGCGGACTGAAGCTTTCTTT | 13 | TRBJ1-1 | TRBD1 | TRBV18 | -
CASSLQPRGQGQPQHF | TGTGCCAGCAGCTTACAACCTAGGGGGCAGGGGCAGCCCCAGCATTTT | 16 | TRBJ1-5 | TRBD1 | TRBV7-2 | -
CASDRMYSNQPQHF | TGTGCCAGTGACAGGATGTATAGCAATCAGCCCCAGCATTTT | 14 | TRBJ1-5 | - | TRBV28 | many
CASSIQGGATNEKLFF | TGTGCCAGCAGCATACAGGGGGGTGCGACTAATGAAAAACTGTTTTTT | 16 | TRBJ1-4 | TRBD1 | TRBV13 | -
CASSPRTSNTGELFF | TGTGCCAGCTCACCGAGGACATCGAACACCGGGGAGCTGTTTTTT | 15 | TRBJ2-2 | - | TRBV18 | -
CASSLDPGGGPEAFF | TGTGCCAGCAGCTTAGATCCGGGGGGGGGTCCTGAGGCTTTCTTT | 15 | TRBJ1-1 | - | TRBV7-2 | few
CASSLTSGGPNEQFF | TGTGCCAGCAGTTTGACTAGCGGGGGCCCCAATGAGCAGTTCTTC | 15 | TRBJ2-1 | TRBD2 | TRBV27 | few
CASSFGPRIEQYF | TGTGCCAGCAGCTTTGGACCGAGAATAGAGCAGTACTTC | 13 | TRBJ2-7 | - | TRBV5-4 | many
CAWSGRGNEKLFF | TGTGCCTGGAGTGGAAGGGGAAATGAAAAACTGTTTTTT | 13 | TRBJ1-4 | - | TRBV30 | many
CASSLMRGADEKLFF | TGTGCCAGCAGTTTAATGAGGGGCGCGGATGAAAAACTGTTTTTT | 15 | TRBJ1-4 | - | TRBV7-2 | -
CASSFDGTGGTGELFF | TGCGCCAGCAGCTTCGACGGGACAGGGGGCACCGGGGAGCTGTTTTTT | 16 | TRBJ2-2 | TRBD1 | TRBV5-1 | -
CASSPKRGEGDEQFF | TGTGCCAGCAGTCCTAAGCGGGGTGAAGGGGATGAGCAGTTCTTC | 15 | TRBJ2-1 | TRBD2 | TRBV12-3/TRBV12-4 | many
CATSRDRLRGGNYGYTF | TGTGCCACCAGCAGAGATCGGTTAAGGGGAGGAAACTATGGCTACACCTTC | 17 | TRBJ1-2 | - | TRBV15 | few
CASSSTSGNEKLFF | TGTGCCAGCAGCTCAACGAGCGGGAATGAAAAACTGTTTTTT | 14 | TRBJ1-4 | - | TRBV7-9 | few
CASSRRPPDRGQWTGELFF | TGTGCCAGCAGCAGACGGCCCCCGGACAGGGGGCAATGGACCGGGGAGCTGTTTTTT | 19 | TRBJ2-2 | TRBD1 | TRBV5-4 | few
CSARDIRNGGYGYTF | TGCAGTGCTAGAGATATCCGGAATGGCGGCTATGGCTACACCTTC | 15 | TRBJ1-2 | - | TRBV20-1 | many
CASSGGTGGVEQYF | TGTGCCAGCAGCGGAGGGACAGGGGGCGTCGAGCAGTACTTC | 14 | TRBJ2-7 | TRBD1 | TRBV9 | -
CSAIEEGALSGTNEKLFF | TGCAGTGCGATAGAGGAGGGGGCGTTAAGTGGGACTAATGAAAAACTGTTTTTT | 18 | TRBJ1-4 | TRBD1 | TRBV20-1 | -
CASSPGGLFVYNEQFF | TGTGCCAGCAGCCCGGGGGGACTTTTTGTCTACAATGAGCAGTTCTTC | 16 | TRBJ2-1 | TRBD2 | TRBV7-9 | many
CASSLGGGSNNEQFF | TGTGCCAGCAGCTTAGGCGGGGGTTCTAACAATGAGCAGTTCTTC | 15 | TRBJ2-1 | TRBD2 | TRBV7-7 | few
CASSLDSTDTQYF | TGTGCCAGCAGTTTAGACAGCACAGATACGCAGTATTTT | 13 | TRBJ2-3 | - | TRBV12-3/TRBV12-4 | many
CASSQESQGAYNEQFF | TGCGCCAGCAGCCAAGAATCACAGGGGGCCTACAATGAGCAGTTCTTC | 16 | TRBJ2-1 | TRBD1 | TRBV4-1 | -
CASETFRNTGELFF | TGTGCCAGCGAGACGTTTCGAAACACCGGGGAGCTGTTTTTT | 14 | TRBJ2-2 | - | TRBV4-2 | many
CSATGLAATDTQYF | TGCAGTGCAACGGGACTAGCGGCCACAGATACGCAGTATTTT | 14 | TRBJ2-3 | TRBD2 | TRBV20-1 | few
CRVKSGHNEQFF | TGCAGGGTAAAAAGTGGTCACAATGAGCAGTTCTTC | 12 | TRBJ2-1 | - | TRBV29-1 | many